This TCR beta chain stems from a study of T cell repertoires in cytomegalovirus infection. Concerning this clonotype: The antigen remains undetermined.

TCRdb re-derived calls from the reads in MiXCR, one entry per CDR3 protein. In the table there are 170,000 or so distinct CDR3 sequences, roughly an eighth of which are singletons. Study-level results: People with CMV and the relevant HLA were identified by cumulative public TCR beta family frequency. HLA-C-restricted CMV-specific TCR beta clonotypes prevailed in the ex vivo response.

From germline, CDR1 is SGHTA and CDR2 FQGTGA. The CDR3 is 16 residues long. The J segment lost 1 base and the V segment lost 5 bases, leaving 4 bases of the junction unmatched. This chain connects TRBV7-3 to TRBJ2-1; TRBD2 matches 11 bases. The specimen was PBMCs. This TCR was sampled from a human donor in good health (CMV status not recorded). Some clones in this sample may be carry-over from other donors' samples. The CDR3 here is CASSLSGRASYNEQFF. CDR3 bases: TGTGCCAGCAGCCTTAGCGGGAGGGCTTCCTACAATGAGCAGTTCTTC.